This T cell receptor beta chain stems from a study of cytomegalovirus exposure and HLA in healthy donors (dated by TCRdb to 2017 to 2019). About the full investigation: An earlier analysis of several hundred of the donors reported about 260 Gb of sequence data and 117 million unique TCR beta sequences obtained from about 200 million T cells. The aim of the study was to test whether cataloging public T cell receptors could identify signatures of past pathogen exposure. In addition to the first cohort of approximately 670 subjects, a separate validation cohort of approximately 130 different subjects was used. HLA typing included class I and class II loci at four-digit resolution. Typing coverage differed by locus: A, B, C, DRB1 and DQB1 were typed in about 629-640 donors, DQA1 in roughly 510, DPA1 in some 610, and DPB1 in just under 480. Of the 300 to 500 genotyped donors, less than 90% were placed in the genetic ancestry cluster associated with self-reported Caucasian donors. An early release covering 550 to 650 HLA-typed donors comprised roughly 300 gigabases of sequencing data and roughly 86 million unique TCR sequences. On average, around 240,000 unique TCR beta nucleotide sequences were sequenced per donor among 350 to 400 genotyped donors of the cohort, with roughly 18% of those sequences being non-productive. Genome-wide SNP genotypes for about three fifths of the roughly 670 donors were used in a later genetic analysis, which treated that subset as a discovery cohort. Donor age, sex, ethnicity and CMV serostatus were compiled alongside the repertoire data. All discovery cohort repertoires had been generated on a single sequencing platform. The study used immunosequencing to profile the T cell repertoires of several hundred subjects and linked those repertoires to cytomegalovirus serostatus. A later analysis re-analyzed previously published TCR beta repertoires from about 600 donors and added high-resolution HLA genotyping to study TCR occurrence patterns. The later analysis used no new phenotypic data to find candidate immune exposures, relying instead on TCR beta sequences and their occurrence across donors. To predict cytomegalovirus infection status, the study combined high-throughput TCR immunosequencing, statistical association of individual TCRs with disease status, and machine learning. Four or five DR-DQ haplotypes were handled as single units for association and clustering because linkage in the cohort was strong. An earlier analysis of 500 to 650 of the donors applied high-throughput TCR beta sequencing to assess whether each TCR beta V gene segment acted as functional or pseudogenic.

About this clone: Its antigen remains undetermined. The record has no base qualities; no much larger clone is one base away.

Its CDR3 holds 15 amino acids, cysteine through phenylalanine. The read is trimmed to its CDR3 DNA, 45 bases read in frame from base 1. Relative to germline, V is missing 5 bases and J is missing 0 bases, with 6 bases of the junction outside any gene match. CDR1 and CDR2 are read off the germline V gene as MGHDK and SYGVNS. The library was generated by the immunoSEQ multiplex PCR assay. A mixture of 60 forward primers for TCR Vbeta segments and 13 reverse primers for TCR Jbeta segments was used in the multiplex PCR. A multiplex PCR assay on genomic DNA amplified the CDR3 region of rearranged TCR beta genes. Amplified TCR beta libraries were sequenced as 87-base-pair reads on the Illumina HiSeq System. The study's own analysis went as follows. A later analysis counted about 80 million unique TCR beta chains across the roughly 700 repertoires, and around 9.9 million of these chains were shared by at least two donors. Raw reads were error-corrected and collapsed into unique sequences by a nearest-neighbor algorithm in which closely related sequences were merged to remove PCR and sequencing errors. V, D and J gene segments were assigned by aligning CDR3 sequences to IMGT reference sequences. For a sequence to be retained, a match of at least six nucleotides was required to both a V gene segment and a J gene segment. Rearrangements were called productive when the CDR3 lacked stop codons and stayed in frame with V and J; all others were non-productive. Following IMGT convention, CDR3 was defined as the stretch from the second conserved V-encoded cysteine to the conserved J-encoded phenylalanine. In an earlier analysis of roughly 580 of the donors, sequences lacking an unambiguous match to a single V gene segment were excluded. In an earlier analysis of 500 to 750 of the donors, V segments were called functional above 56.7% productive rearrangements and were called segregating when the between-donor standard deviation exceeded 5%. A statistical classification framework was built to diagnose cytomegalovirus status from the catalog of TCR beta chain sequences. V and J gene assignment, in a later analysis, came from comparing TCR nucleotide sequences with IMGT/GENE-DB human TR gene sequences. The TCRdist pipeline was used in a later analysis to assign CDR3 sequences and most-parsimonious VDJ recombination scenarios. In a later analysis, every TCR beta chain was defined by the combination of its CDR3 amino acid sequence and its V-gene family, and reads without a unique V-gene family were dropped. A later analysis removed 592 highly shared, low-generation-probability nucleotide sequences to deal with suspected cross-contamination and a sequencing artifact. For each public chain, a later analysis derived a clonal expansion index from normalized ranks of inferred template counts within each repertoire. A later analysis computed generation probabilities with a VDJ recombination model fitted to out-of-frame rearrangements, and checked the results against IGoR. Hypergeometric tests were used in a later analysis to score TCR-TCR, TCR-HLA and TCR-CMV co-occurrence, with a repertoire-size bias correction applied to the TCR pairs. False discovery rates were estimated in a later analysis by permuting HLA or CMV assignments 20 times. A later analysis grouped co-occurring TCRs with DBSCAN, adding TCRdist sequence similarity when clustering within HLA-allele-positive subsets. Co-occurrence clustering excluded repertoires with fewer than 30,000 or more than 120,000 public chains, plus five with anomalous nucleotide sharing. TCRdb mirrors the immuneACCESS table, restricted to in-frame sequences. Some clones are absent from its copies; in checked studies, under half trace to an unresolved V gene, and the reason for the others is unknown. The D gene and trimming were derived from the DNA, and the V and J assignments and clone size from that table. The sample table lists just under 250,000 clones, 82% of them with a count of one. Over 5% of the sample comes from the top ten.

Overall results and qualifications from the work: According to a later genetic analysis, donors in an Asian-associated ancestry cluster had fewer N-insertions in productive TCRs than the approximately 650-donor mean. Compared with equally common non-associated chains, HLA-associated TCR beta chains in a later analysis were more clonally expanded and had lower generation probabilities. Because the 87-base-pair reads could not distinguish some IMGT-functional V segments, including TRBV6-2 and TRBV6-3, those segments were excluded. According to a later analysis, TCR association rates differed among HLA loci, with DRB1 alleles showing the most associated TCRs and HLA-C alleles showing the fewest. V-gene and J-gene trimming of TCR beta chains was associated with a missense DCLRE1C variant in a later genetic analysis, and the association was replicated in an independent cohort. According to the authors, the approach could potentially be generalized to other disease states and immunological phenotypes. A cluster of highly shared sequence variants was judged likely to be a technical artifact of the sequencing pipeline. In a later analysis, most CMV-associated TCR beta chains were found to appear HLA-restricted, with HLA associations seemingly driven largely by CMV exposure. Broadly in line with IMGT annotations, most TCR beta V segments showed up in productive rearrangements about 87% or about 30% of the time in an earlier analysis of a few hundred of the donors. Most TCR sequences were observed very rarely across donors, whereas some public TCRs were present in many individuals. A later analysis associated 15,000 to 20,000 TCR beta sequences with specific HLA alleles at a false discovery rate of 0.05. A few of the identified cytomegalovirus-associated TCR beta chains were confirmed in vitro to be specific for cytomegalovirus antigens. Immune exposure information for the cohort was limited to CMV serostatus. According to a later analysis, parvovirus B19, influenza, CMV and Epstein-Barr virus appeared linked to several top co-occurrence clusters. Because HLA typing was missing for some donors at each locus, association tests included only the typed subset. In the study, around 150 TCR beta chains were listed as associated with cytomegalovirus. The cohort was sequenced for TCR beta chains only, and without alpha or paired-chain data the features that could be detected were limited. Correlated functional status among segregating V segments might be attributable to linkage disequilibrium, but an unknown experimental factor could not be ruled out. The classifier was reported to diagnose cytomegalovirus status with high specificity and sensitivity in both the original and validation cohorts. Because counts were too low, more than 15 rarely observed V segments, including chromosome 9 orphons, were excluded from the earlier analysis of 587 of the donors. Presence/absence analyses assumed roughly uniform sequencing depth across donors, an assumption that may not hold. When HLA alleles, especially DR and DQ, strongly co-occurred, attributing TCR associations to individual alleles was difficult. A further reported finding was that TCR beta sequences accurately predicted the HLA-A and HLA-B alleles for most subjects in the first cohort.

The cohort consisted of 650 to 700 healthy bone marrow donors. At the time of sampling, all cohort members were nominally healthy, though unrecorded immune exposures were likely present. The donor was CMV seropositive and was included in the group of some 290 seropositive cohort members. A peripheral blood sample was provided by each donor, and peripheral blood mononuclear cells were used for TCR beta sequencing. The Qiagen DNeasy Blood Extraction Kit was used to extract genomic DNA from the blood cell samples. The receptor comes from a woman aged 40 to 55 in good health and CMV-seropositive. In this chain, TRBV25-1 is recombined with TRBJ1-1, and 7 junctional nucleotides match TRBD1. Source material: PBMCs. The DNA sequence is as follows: TGTGCCAGCAGTAATGTCGGGACAGTGAACACTGAAGCTTTCTTT. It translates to CASSNVGTVNTEAFF.